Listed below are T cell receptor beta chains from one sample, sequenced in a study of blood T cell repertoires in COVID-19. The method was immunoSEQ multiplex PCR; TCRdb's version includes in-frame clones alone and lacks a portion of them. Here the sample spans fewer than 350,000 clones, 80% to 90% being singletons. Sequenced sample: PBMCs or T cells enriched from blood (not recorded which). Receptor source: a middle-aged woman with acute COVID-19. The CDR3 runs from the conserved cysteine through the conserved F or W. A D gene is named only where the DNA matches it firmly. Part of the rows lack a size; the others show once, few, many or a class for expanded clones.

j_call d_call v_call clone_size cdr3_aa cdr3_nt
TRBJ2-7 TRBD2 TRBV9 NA CASSVGGEGYEQYF TGTGCCAGCAGCGTGGGAGGGGAGGGCTACGAGCAGTACTTC
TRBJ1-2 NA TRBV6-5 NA CASGHRYRVDGYTF TGTGCCAGCGGGCACCGATACAGGGTCGATGGCTACACCTTC
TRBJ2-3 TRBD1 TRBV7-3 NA CASSRQGTDTQYF TGTGCCAGCAGCCGACAGGGGACAGATACGCAGTATTTT
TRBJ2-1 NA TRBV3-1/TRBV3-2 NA CASSPTVTGKQFF TGTGCCAGCAGCCCAACTGTAACGGGAAAGCAGTTCTTC
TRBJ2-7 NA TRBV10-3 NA CATAAEDSPYEQYF TGTGCCACAGCCGCCGAGGACTCCCCCTACGAGCAGTACTTC
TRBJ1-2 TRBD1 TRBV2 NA CASSDGDRWAYGYTF TGTGCCAGCAGTGATGGGGACAGGTGGGCTTATGGCTACACCTTC
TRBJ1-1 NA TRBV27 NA CASSFLRGTEAFF TGTGCCAGCAGTTTTCTCAGGGGCACTGAAGCTTTCTTT
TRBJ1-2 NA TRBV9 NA CASSLARGAPYGYTF TGTGCCAGCAGCCTAGCTCGGGGGGCTCCGTATGGCTACACCTTC
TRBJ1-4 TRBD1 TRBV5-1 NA CASSLASGGMSEKLFF TGCGCCAGCAGCTTGGCCTCAGGGGGCATGAGTGAAAAACTGTTTTTT
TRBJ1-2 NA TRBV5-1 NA CASSLNAQGYGYTF TGCGCCAGCAGCTTGAATGCCCAGGGATACGGCTACACCTTC
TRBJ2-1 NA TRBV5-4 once CASSSKQGGNEQFF TGTGCCAGCAGCTCCAAACAGGGCGGGAATGAGCAGTTCTTC
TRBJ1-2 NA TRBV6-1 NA CASSEVGRGGGYTF TGTGCCAGCAGTGAGGTTGGAAGGGGAGGTGGCTACACCTTC
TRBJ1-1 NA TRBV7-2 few CASSFQGTVTEAFF TGTGCCAGCAGCTTTCAGGGGACGGTAACTGAAGCTTTCTTT
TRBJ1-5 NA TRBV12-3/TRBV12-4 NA CASMVGGGQPQHF TGTGCCAGCATGGTCGGGGGAGGGCAGCCCCAGCATTTT
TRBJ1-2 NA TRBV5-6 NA CASSLVGQLPNYGYTF TGTGCCAGCAGCTTGGTGGGGCAACTTCCTAACTATGGCTACACCTTC
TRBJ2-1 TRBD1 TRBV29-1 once CSVAVDAGTGIREQFF TGCAGCGTCGCTGTTGACGCCGGGACAGGTATAAGGGAGCAGTTCTTC
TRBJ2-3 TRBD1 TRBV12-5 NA CASGFGTGVTDTQYF TGTGCTAGTGGATTCGGGACAGGGGTAACAGATACGCAGTATTTT
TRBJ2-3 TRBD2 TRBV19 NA CASRELAGLGETDTQYF TGTGCCAGTAGGGAGCTAGCGGGGCTGGGTGAGACAGATACGCAGTATTTT
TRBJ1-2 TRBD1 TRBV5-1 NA CASSTMTGDYGYTF TGCGCCAGCAGCACTATGACAGGGGACTATGGCTACACCTTC
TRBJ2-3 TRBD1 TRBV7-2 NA CASSLYRGQGADTQYF TGTGCCAGCAGCTTATACCGCGGACAGGGAGCGGATACGCAGTATTTT
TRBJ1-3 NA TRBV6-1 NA CASSATHGGSGNTIYF TGTGCCAGCAGTGCAACCCACGGGGGCTCTGGAAACACCATATATTTT
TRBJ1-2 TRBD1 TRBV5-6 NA CASSRAGTGVNYGYTF TGTGCCAGCAGCAGGGCCGGGACAGGGGTTAACTATGGCTACACCTTC
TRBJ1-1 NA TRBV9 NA CASSPRGGNTEAFF TGTGCCAGCAGTCCCCGGGGGGGAAACACTGAAGCTTTCTTT
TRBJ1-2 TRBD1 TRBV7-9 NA CASSPWTGLGYTF TGTGCCAGCAGTCCCTGGACAGGGCTCGGCTACACCTTC
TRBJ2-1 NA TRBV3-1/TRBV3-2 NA CASSRREGTCNEQFF TGTGCCAGCAGCCGCCGAGAGGGTACTTGCAATGAGCAGTTCTTC
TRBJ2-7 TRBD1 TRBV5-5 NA CASSLHRGYEQYF TGTGCCAGCAGCTTGCACAGGGGGTACGAGCAGTACTTC
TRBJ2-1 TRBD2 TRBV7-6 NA CASSLVGAGGLKVHEQFF TGTGCCAGCAGCTTAGTTGGCGCGGGAGGCCTCAAGGTACATGAGCAGTTCTTC
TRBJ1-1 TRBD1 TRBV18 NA CASSPPGTENTEAFF TGTGCCAGCTCACCACCCGGGACAGAGAACACTGAAGCTTTCTTT
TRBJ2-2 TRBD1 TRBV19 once CASSPLRDRETGELFF TGTGCCAGTAGTCCTCTTCGGGACAGGGAGACCGGGGAGCTGTTTTTT
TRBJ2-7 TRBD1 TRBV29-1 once CSGTGESYEQYF TGCAGCGGGACAGGAGAAAGCTACGAGCAGTACTTC
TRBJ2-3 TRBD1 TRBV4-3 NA CASSQDPGQGFTQYF TGCGCCAGCAGCCAAGATCCGGGACAGGGGTTCACGCAGTATTTT
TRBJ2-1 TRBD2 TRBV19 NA CASSILPTSGRRGEQFF TGTGCCAGTAGTATCCTTCCTACTAGCGGGAGGCGGGGTGAGCAGTTCTTC
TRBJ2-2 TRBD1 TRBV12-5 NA CASGLSGTGPGELFF TGTGCTAGTGGTTTGTCGGGGACAGGGCCCGGGGAGCTGTTTTTT
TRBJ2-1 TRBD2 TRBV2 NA CASSVVLGGSYNEQFF TGTGCCAGCAGCGTCGTACTGGGCGGGAGCTACAATGAGCAGTTCTTC
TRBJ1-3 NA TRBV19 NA CASSSPKTGGNTIYF TGTGCCAGTAGCTCCCCTAAGACAGGTGGAAACACCATATATTTT
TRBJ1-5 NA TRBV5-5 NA CASRRQLNQPQHF TGTGCCAGCAGAAGACAGCTCAATCAGCCCCAGCATTTT
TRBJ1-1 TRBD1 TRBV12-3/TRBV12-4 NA CASSNRGTEAFF TGTGCCAGCAGTAACAGGGGGACTGAAGCTTTCTTT
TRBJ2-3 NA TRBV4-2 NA CASSQAGTADWADTQYF TGTGCCAGCAGCCAGGCGGGGACAGCGGACTGGGCAGATACGCAGTATTTT
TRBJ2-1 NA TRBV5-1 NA CASSTAMNEQFF TGCGCCAGCAGCACCGCGATGAATGAGCAGTTCTTC
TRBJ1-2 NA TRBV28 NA CASSYGDYNYGYTF TGTGCCAGCAGTTATGGGGACTACAACTATGGCTACACCTTC
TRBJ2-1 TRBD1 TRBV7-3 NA CASSLTGGLQNEQFF TGTGCCAGCAGCCTTACAGGGGGCTTACAGAATGAGCAGTTCTTC
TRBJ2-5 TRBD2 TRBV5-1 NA CASSRGASGRQETQYF TGCGCCAGCAGCCGGGGAGCTAGCGGGCGCCAAGAGACCCAGTACTTC
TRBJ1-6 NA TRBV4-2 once CASSQDYGGTGHFNSPLHF TGTGCCAGCAGCCAAGACTATGGGGGTACGGGACACTTTAATTCACCCCTCCACTTT
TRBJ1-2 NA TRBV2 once CASHGVAGVGYTF TGTGCCAGCCATGGGGTCGCGGGGGTTGGCTACACCTTC
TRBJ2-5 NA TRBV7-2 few CASSLNSKETQYF TGTGCCAGCAGCTTGAACTCGAAAGAGACCCAGTACTTC
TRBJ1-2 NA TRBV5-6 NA CASSLAEWRYTF TGTGCCAGCAGCTTGGCCGAATGGCGCTACACCTTC